This T cell receptor beta chain was sequenced in a study of T cells after yellow fever vaccination (dated by TCRdb to about 2019). As for the study more broadly: The SMART-Seq v4 Ultra Low Input RNA kit was used to prepare libraries from fractions with low cell numbers. To track T-cell clones before and after primary and booster YFV17D yellow fever vaccination, bulk TCR alpha and beta repertoires were sequenced longitudinally. The cohort comprised two healthy male donors, one aged 18 to 29 and one aged 30 to 39 years. Bulk PBMC replicates and cell subsets were isolated from blood drawn at multiple timepoints before and after both primary and secondary immunization. Overall study results and their limits: The secondary T-cell response was weaker than the primary response but faster, peaking on day 5 instead of day 15. Computational filtering was needed because FACS-sorted repertoires could contain abundant contaminating clonotypes from the bulk population. Because the study included only two donors, the extent to which the findings can be generalized is limited. Most clones expanded after primary vaccination were re-detected after the booster (almost 98% of CD4 and approximately 85% of CD8), suggesting broad memory maintenance. A small share of clonotypes occurred in both CD4 and CD8 compartments, likely arising from convergent recombination.

Its CDR3 holds 15 amino acids, cysteine through phenylalanine. CDR3 DNA is the only sequence kept; it has 45 bases, read in frame from the first base. V is cut by 0 bases and J by 0 bases, and the space between the germline ends is 12 bases. From the germline V gene (reference sequence), CDR1 is DFQATT and CDR2 is SNEGSKA. To note about this clonotype: Its antigen remains undetermined. No qualities accompany the bases; no much larger clone lies one base away.

Per the publication, the treatment or condition label means: live attenuated yellow fever vaccine strain. PBMCs were isolated from peripheral blood using a standard Ficoll-Paque protocol. Dynabeads CD4 and CD8 positive selection kits were used to isolate CD4 and CD8 T-cell fractions. TriZol was used to extract RNA from bulk PBMCs, from CD4 and CD8 fractions, and from dextramer-positive and dextramer-negative fractions. TCRdb names Illumina NovaSeq 6000 as the instrument used. Synthesis of TCR cDNA relied on 5'RACE template switching, a step that introduced a universal primer site along with unique molecular identifiers. Priming for cDNA synthesis came from both the TCR alpha and TCR beta constant segments. Library amplification used two PCR steps, and the second PCR step added sample barcodes and sequencing adapters. Libraries were sequenced on Illumina HiSeq 2500 (2x100 bp) or NovaSeq (2x150 bp). Regarding the original processing steps: Demultiplexing of reads and collapsing into UMI consensus sequences were performed with MIGEC, and V(D)J alignment was carried out with MiXCR. Clonotypes responding to the vaccine were identified with edgeR on replicate PBMC samples, with the criteria of FDR below 0.01 and a log2 fold change above 5 up to day 15. Each bulk clonotype received a CD4 or CD8 identity based on whether the sequenced CD4 or CD8 repertoire contained that clonotype at higher abundance. TCRdb trimmed the raw reads at Q25, called clones with MiXCR and kept productive beta chains. All rows with the same CDR3 protein become a single entry with the most common DNA and genes. The V and J calls were not made by the authors but by TCRdb's processing. The sample data list more than 300,000 distinct CDR3 sequences, and approximately 12% of these were observed just once. Roughly 3% of the sample comes from the top ten.

Sequenced here: CD4+ T cells sorted from PBMCs, sampled 45 days after the yellow fever booster vaccination. The V and J genes are TRBV20-1 and TRBJ2-7; the D region possibly corresponds to TRBD2 (7 bases align). This receptor was obtained from a man younger than 35 who received the YFV17D yellow fever vaccine. The sequenced DNA is TGCAGTGCTAGAGATCCGGGGGGCGCCTCCTACGAGCAGTACTTC. Its amino acids are CSARDPGGASYEQYF.